This TCR beta chain was captured in a study of blood T cell repertoires in COVID-19. The CDR3 is 14 amino acids. The junction had 6 bases not matched to a gene; V was cut back by 6 bases and J by 5 bases. Germline CDR1 LGHNT, CDR2 FRNRAP. TCRdb's table, derived via immunoSEQ multiplex PCR, lists solely in-frame clones and lacks some. The table records 100,000 to 120,000 clones, about 70% of them present only once. The source of this sequence is a woman between 55 and 75 years old with acute or convalescent COVID-19. Sequencing input: peripheral blood. The chain recombines TRBV12-5 with TRBJ1-1; 10 bases line up with TRBD1. The CDR3 sequence: CASGGTGVRTEAFF. The CDR3 DNA reads TGTGCTAGTGGAGGGACAGGGGTGAGAACTGAAGCTTTCTTT.